This passage covers 13 T cell receptor beta chains from one sample sequenced in a study of blood T cell repertoires in COVID-19. Sequencing used immunoSEQ multiplex PCR; TCRdb keeps in-frame clones, though not all of them. The sample has 490,000 or so clones; approximately 91% are singletons. The sample taken for sequencing was PBMCs or T cells enriched from blood (not recorded which). The receptors stem from a woman aged 60 to 75 who had recovered from COVID-19.

The CDR3 is CATSDRTSGQETQYF. The CDR3 DNA sequence: TGTGCCACCAGTGATCGGACTAGCGGGCAAGAGACCCAGTACTTC. The V and J genes are TRBV24-1 and TRBJ2-5, with 11 bases that match TRBD2. The CDR3 covers 15 residues. V was clipped by 3 bases and J by 2 bases; unmatched bases: 1. Germline V CDR1 and CDR2: KGHDR, SFDVKD.

The rearrangement links TRBV12-3 or TRBV12-4 to TRBJ2-7, with D possibly matching TRBD1 (6 bases). CDR3 length: 13 residues. Trimming pared 5 bases from V and 1 base from J, leaving 9 bases between. CDR3 sequence (DNA): TGTGCCAGCAGTCCGGACAGATCCTACGAGCAGTACGTC. Its translation is CASSPDRSYEQYV.

V and J are TRBV3-1 (or the pseudogene TRBV3-2) and TRBJ2-3; 8 nucleotides align to TRBD1. The CDR3 is made up of 19 amino acids. CDR1 is LGHDT and CDR2 is YNNKEL in the germline V gene (reference sequence). Trimming at V came to 0 bases and at J to 4 bases, leaving 15 bases not matched to a gene. The CDR3 sequence: CASSQDALLDREFPDTQYF. DNA for the CDR3: TGTGCCAGCAGCCAAGATGCCCTCTTGGACAGGGAATTCCCAGATACGCAGTATTTT.

The chain has TRBV7-9 and TRBJ1-2; D is undetermined. CDR1 is SEHNR, CDR2 FQNEAQ, per germline (reference sequence). The V and J ends lost 8 bases and 8 bases respectively, with 15 bases between them. The CDR3 loop spans 12 amino acids. For the CDR3, the DNA is TGTGCCAGCGGGAGTGGAAATGGAGGCTACACCTTC. Its protein is CASGSGNGGYTF.

The chain employs TRBV5-1 and TRBJ1-1; D remains unclear. The CDR3 runs to 14 residues. Deletions cut 4 bases from V and 1 base from J, with 11 bases between. Per the germline V gene, CDR1 is SGHRS and CDR2 is YFSETQ. The CDR3 region is CASSAGLANTEAFF. The CDR3 region has the DNA TGCGCCAGCAGCGCAGGACTGGCGAACACTGAAGCTTTCTTT. The full variable domain, in which reference TRBV5-1 and TRBJ1-1 provide the parts outside the CDR3, is KAGVTQTPRYLIKTRGQQVTLSCSPISGHRSVSWYQQTPGQGLQFLFEYFSETQRNKGNFPGRFSGRQFSNSRSEMNVSTLELGDSALYLCASSAGLANTEAFFGQGTRLTVV.

This clone was counted once. Other DNA variants within this sample encode the same CDR3. The chain couples TRBV12-5 to TRBJ2-3; TRBD2 agrees at 10 bases. V trimming: 3 bases; J trimming: 3 bases; junction bases outside the gene matches: 0. Germline V gives CDR1 LGHNT, CDR2 FRNRAP. The CDR3 is made up of 14 amino acids. DNA for the CDR3: TGTGCTAGTGGTTTTAGCGGGGGGACAGATACGCAGTATTTT. This translates into CASGFSGGTDTQYF.

This clone was observed a handful of times. This chain uses TRBV11-2 with TRBJ1-1, with a tentative D call TRBD1 (5 bases). Trimming cost V 5 bases and J 4 bases, with 17 bases left between them. The germline V gene has CDR1 SGHAT and CDR2 FQNNGV. There are 15 residues in the CDR3. The CDR3 sequence: CASSPSGGAGTEAFF. CDR3 coding DNA: TGTGCCAGCAGCCCATCGGGAGGGGCCGGCACTGAAGCTTTCTTT.

In DNA form, the CDR3 reads TGTGCCAGCCGCGCGGGCCCGGGGGCTAATGAAAAACTGTTTTTT. Residues: CASRAGPGANEKLFF. The V call is TRBV6-5, the J call TRBJ1-4, with D perhaps TRBD1 (5 bases). Trimming took 8 bases from V and 3 from J, leaving 16 bases between them. CDR3 size: 15 residues. Germline V lookup: CDR1 MNHEY, CDR2 SVGAGI.

Only one count was recorded for this clone. The chain joins TRBV24-1 to TRBJ2-5; D perhaps matches TRBD2 (6 bases). Germline CDR1 KGHDR, CDR2 SFDVKD. The germline V and J ends were trimmed by 7 bases and 4 bases, with 12 bases remaining between them. CDR3 size: 13 residues. As DNA, the CDR3 is TGTGCCACCAGCCGGGGGACGGGAGAGACCCAGTACTTC. It translates to CATSRGTGETQYF.

The chain employs TRBV6-1 and TRBJ1-3; 8 nucleotides align to TRBD1. V gave up 4 bases and J gave up 4 bases; unmatched junction bases: 9. Germline CDR1 reads MNHNS; CDR2 reads SASEGT. CDR3 size: 16 residues. In DNA form, the CDR3 reads TGTGCCAGCAGTGTGACAGGGGCCCTTCGGGGAAACACCATATATTTT. This codes for CASSVTGALRGNTIYF.

V is TRBV18 and J is TRBJ1-4, with D unclear. This CDR3 has 15 residues. CDR1 is KGHSH, CDR2 LQKENI, per germline. Trimming took 2 bases from V and 2 from J, leaving 9 bases between them. CDR3 region: CASSPTRGTNEKLFF. The CDR3 region has the DNA TGTGCCAGCTCACCAACGCGAGGGACTAATGAAAAACTGTTTTTT. Together with reference TRBV18 and TRBJ1-4, the CDR3 gives the full variable domain: NAGVMQNPRHLVRRRGQEARLRCSPMKGHSHVYWYRQLPEEGLKFMVYLQKENIIDESGMPKERFSAEFPKEGPSILRIQQVVRGDSAAYFCASSPTRGTNEKLFFGSGTQLSVL.

The rearrangement joins TRBV7-2 to TRBJ1-2; D is possibly TRBD1 (6 bases). Trimming cost V 4 bases and J 8 bases, with 11 bases left between them. The CDR3 is 12 residues long. Germline CDR1 and CDR2: SGHTA and FQGNSA. CDR3 in DNA: TGTGCCAGCAGCTGGACAGTGAGCGGCTACACCTTC. Translating it yields CASSWTVSGYTF.

V is TRBV2 and J is TRBJ1-6; perhaps TRBD1 as D (6 bases). Trimming removed 2 bases at V and 13 bases at J, with 18 bases between. CDR1 and CDR2 from the germline V gene are SNHLY and FYNNEI. The CDR3 totals 15 residues. CDR3 in amino acids: CASSEWSGENWPLHF. Here the CDR3 DNA reads TGTGCCAGCAGTGAATGGTCAGGGGAAAATTGGCCCCTCCACTTT.